Presented here are 10 T cell receptor beta chains from one specimen sequenced in a study of post-analysis software for immune sequencing data. Overall study results and limits: Roughly five TRBV segments were more frequent in patients than controls; TRBV5-6, TRBV5-1 and TRBV20-1 belonged to this group.

Their cognate antigens are unknown. Researchers reported that TCR beta cDNA libraries carried unique molecular identifiers. MiXCR was run by TCRdb on the PCR reads, yielding one entry per CDR3 protein. The sample has hundreds of thousands of distinct CDR3 sequences; around 60% are singletons. What was sequenced was blood. The receptor source for this set is a girl aged 2 to 9 with multiple sclerosis.

J is TRBJ2-1 and V is TRBV7-2, with D unclear. Germline assignment: CDR1 SGHTA and CDR2 FQGNSA. The CDR3 consists of 16 residues. V shed 2 bases and J shed 0 bases, with 11 bases lying between them. The CDR3 nucleotides are TGTGCCAGCAGCTTAACTATCCTTAGCTCCTACAATGAGCAGTTCTTC. As protein: CASSLTILSSYNEQFF.

The CDR3 loop reads CASSPRQGVTEAFF. DNA for the CDR3: TGTGCCAGCAGCCCCCGACAGGGGGTCACTGAAGCTTTCTTT. The V gene is TRBV9, the J gene TRBJ1-1, with 9 bases lining up with TRBD1. V lost 4 bases and J lost 4; bases outside the gene matches: 5. In germline, CDR1 is SGDLS, CDR2 YYNGEE. The CDR3 runs to 14 residues.

The rearrangement uses TRBV10-3 and TRBJ1-1; TRBD1 might be the D (5 bases). Trimming shortened V by 6 bases and J by 6 bases, and 14 bases separated the two germline ends. Germline V CDR1 and CDR2: ENHRY, SYGVKD. The CDR3 loop spans 13 amino acids. CDR3 sequence reads: CAISAGGAPEAFF. The CDR3 coding sequence is TGTGCCATCAGCGCTGGAGGGGCCCCTGAAGCTTTCTTT.

The table lists this clonotype with a few counts. The chain has TRBV4-2 and TRBJ2-6; TRBD1 aligns across 9 bases. After removal of 1 base from V and 1 base from J, the junction contained 8 bases not matched to a gene. The CDR3 totals 19 residues. Germline-derived CDR1 and CDR2 are LGHNA and YNFKEQ. CDR3 nucleotides: TGTGCCAGCAGCCAAGTTATGGGACAGGGATCTTCTGGGGCCAACGTCCTGACTTTC. It encodes CASSQVMGQGSSGANVLTF.

This clonotype was picked up one time. The chain is built from TRBV6-5 and TRBJ2-7; D gene ambiguous. This CDR3 comprises 12 residues. CDR1 and CDR2 from the germline V gene are MNHEY and SVGAGI. V lost 4 bases, J lost 6 bases, and 10 bases lay in between. For the CDR3, the DNA is TGTGCCAGCAGTTCCAACCCAGCCGAGCAGTACTTC. This gives the protein CASSSNPAEQYF.

The table lists this clonotype with a few counts. CDR3 sequence (DNA): TGTGCCAGCAGCGCGGGGACAGAGAGCTACGAGCAGTACTTC. Translated, it gives CASSAGTESYEQYF. The V and J genes are TRBV9 and TRBJ2-7; 7 nucleotides agree with TRBD1. The CDR3 is 14 residues long. V was clipped by 3 bases and J by 3 bases; unmatched bases: 6. CDR1 is SGDLS, CDR2 YYNGEE, per germline.

The gene calls are TRBV11-2 and TRBJ1-1, with D unresolved. The germline V and J ends were trimmed by 4 bases and 5 bases, with 14 bases remaining between them. The CDR3 has 14 residues. CDR1 and CDR2 from the germline V gene are SGHAT and FQNNGV. For the CDR3, the DNA is TGTGCCAGCAGCTCCATCACTCCGGGAACTGAAGCTTTCTTT. The encoded protein is CASSSITPGTEAFF. Full variable domain (outside the CDR3, taken from reference TRBV11-2 and TRBJ1-1): EAGVAQSPRYKIIEKRQSVAFWCNPISGHATLYWYQQILGQGPKLLIQFQNNGVVDDSQLPKDRFSAERLKGVDSTLKIQPAKLEDSAVYLCASSSITPGTEAFFGQGTRLTVV.

The genes are TRBV2 and TRBJ2-7, with D tentatively TRBD1 (5 bases). The CDR3 sequence is 14 residues long. The ends were cut back, 2 bases at V and 1 base at J, with 9 bases in the middle. Per the germline V gene, CDR1 is SNHLY and CDR2 is FYNNEI. In DNA form, the CDR3 reads TGTGCCAGCAGTGAACTACAGGCGTCCTACGAGCAGTACTTC. It yields the protein CASSELQASYEQYF.

The V call is TRBV7-9, the J call TRBJ2-1, with 9 bases fitting TRBD2. The CDR3 covers 17 residues. Trimming removed 7 bases from V and 10 bases from J; junction bases left unmatched: 20. CDR1 and CDR2 (germline): SEHNR, FQNEAQ (reference sequence). The DNA for the CDR3 is TGTGCCAGCAACTTGGCCGTTGCGGGAGGGCCCAGTAAGGAGCAGTTCTTC. Residues: CASNLAVAGGPSKEQFF.

This chain uses TRBV11-2 with TRBJ2-3, with 13 bases aligning to TRBD2. The germline V gene encodes CDR1 SGHAT and CDR2 FQNNGV. Trimming at V came to 5 bases and at J to 2 bases, leaving 7 bases not matched to a gene. There are 17 residues in the CDR3. The CDR3 is CASSRRTSGSHTDTQYF. The CDR3 coding sequence is TGTGCCAGCAGCCGTCGGACTAGCGGGAGCCACACAGATACGCAGTATTTT.